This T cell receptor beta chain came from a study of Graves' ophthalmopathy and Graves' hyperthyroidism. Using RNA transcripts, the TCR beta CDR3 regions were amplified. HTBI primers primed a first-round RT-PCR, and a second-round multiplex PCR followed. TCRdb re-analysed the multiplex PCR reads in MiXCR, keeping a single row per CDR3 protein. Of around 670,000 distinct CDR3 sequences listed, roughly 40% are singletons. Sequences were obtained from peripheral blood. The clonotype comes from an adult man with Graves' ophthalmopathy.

CDR3 amino acids: CASSSIRDSQTGELFF. DNA of the CDR3: TGTGCCAGCAGCTCCATTCGGGACAGCCAAACCGGGGAGCTGTTTTTT. J is TRBJ2-2 and V is TRBV7-2, with 7 bases fitting TRBD1. Germline CDR1 SGHTA, CDR2 FQGNSA. V gave up 4 bases and J gave up 5 bases; unmatched junction bases: 10. This CDR3 comprises 16 residues. Using reference TRBV7-2 and TRBJ2-2 for the parts outside the CDR3, the full variable domain is GAGVSQSPSNKVTEKGKDVELRCDPISGHTALYWYRQSLGQGLEFLIYFQGNSAPDKSGLPSDRFSAERTGGSVSTLTIQRTQQEDSAVYLCASSSIRDSQTGELFFGEGSRLTVL.